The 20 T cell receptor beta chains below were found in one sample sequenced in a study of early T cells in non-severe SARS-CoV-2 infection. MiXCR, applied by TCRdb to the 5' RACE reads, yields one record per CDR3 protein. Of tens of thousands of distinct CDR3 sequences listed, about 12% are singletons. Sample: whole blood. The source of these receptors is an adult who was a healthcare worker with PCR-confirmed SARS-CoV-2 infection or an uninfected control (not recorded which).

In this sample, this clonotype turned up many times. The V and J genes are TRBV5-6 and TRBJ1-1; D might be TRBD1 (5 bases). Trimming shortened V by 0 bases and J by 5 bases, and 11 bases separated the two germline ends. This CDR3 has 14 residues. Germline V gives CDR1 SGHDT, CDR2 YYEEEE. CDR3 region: CASSLVPEGTEAFF. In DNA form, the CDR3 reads TGTGCCAGCAGCTTGGTTCCGGAGGGGACTGAAGCTTTCTTT.

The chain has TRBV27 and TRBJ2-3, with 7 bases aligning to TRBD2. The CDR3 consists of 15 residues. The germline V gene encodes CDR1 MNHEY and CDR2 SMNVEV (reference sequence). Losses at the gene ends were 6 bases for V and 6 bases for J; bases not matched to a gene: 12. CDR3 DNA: TGTGCCAGCAGCCAGACAAATTTACTAGCGGATACGCAGTATTTT. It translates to CASSQTNLLADTQYF.

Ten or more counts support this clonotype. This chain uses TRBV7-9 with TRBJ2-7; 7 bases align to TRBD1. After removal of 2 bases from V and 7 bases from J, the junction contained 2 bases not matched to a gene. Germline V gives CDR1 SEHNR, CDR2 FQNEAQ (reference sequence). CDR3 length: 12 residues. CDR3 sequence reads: CASSLTGVEQYF. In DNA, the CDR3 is TGTGCCAGCAGCTTAACAGGGGTAGAGCAGTACTTC. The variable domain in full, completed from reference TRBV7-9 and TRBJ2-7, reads DTGVSQNPRHKITKRGQNVTFRCDPISEHNRLYWYRQTLGQGPEFLTYFQNEAQLEKSRLLSDRFSAERPKGSFSTLEIQRTEQGDSAMYLCASSLTGVEQYFGPGTRLTVT.

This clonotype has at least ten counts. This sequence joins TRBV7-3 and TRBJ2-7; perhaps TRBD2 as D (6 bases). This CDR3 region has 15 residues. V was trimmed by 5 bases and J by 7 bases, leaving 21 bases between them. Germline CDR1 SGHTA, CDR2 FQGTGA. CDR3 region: CASSARGTDLREQYF. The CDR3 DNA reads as TGTGCCAGCAGCGCCCGCGGGACGGATTTGCGGGAGCAGTACTTC.

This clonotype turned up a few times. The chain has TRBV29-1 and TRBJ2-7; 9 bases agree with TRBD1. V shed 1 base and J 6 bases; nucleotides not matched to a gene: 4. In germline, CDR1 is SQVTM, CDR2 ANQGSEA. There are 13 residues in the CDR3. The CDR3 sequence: CSVEGTGGPEQYF. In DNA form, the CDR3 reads TGCAGCGTTGAAGGTACAGGGGGCCCCGAGCAGTACTTC.

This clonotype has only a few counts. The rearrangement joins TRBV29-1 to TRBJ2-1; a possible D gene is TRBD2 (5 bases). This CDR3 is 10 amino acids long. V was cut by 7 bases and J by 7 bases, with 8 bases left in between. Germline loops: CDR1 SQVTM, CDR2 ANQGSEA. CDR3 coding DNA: TGCAGCGCCGGACTGAATGAGCAGTTCTTC. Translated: CSAGLNEQFF.

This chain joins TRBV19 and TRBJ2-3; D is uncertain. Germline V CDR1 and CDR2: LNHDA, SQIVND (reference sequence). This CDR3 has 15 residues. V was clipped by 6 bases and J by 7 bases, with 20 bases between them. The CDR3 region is CASRLVDGARNTQYF. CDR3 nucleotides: TGTGCCAGTAGACTGGTCGACGGAGCGAGAAATACGCAGTATTTT.

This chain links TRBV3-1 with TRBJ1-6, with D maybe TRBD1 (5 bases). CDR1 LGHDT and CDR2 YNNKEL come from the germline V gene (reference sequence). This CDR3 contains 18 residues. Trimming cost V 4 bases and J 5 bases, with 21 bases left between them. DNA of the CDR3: TGTGCCAGCAGCCCGGGACCCTTAGGGCCCCAAAATAATTCACCCCTCCACTTT. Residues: CASSPGPLGPQNNSPLHF.

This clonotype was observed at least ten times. CDR3 coding DNA: TGCGCCAGCAGCGCTCGGACAGACACCAATTCACCCCTCCACTTT. Translated: CASSARTDTNSPLHF. The chain has TRBV5-1 and TRBJ1-6; D may be TRBD1 (6 bases). V lost 4 bases and J lost 7, with 15 bases in between. Germline V gene data show CDR1 as SGHRS and CDR2 as YFSETQ. This CDR3 contains 15 residues.

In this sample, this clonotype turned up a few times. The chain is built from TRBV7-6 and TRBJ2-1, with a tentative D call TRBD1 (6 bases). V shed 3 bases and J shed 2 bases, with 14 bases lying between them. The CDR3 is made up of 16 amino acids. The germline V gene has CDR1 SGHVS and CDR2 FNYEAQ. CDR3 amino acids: CASSFYRDTPYNEQFF. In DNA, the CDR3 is TGTGCCAGCAGCTTTTACCGGGACACTCCCTACAATGAGCAGTTCTTC. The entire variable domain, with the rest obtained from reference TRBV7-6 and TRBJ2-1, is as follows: GAGVSQSPRYKVTKRGQDVALRCDPISGHVSLYWYRQALGQGPEFLTYFNYEAQQDKSGLPNDRFSAERPEGSISTLTIQRTEQRDSAMYRCASSFYRDTPYNEQFFGPGTRLTVL.

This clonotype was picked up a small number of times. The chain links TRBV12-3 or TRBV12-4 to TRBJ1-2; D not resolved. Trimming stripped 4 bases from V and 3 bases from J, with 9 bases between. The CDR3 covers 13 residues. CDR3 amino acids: CASSWGDHYGYTF. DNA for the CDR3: TGTGCCAGCAGTTGGGGAGACCACTATGGCTACACCTTC.

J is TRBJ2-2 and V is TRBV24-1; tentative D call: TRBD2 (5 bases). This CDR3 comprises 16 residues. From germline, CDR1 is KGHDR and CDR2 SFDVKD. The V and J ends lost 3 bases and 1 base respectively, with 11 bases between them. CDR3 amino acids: CATSDRRWGNTGELFF. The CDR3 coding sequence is TGTGCCACCAGTGATCGGAGGTGGGGGAACACCGGGGAGCTGTTTTTT.

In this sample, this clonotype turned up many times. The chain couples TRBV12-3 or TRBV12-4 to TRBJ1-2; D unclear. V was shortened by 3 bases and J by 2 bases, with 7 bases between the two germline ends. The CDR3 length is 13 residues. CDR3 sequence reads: CASSLGRNYGYTF. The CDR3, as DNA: TGTGCCAGCAGTTTGGGGAGGAACTATGGCTACACCTTC.

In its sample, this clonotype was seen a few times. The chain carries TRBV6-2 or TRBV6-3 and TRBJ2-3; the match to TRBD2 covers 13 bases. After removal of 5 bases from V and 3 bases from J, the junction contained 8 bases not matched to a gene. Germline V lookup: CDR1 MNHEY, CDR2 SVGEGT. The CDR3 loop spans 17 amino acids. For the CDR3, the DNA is TGTGCCAGCAGTCGACTAGCGGGAGGCCTTATAACAGATACGCAGTATTTT. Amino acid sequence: CASSRLAGGLITDTQYF.

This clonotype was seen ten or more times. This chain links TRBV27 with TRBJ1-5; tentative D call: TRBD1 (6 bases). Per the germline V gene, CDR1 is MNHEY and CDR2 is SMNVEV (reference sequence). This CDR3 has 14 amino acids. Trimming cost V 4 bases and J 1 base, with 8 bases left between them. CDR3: CASSSQGSNQPQHF. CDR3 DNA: TGTGCCAGCAGTTCCCAGGGGAGCAATCAGCCCCAGCATTTT.

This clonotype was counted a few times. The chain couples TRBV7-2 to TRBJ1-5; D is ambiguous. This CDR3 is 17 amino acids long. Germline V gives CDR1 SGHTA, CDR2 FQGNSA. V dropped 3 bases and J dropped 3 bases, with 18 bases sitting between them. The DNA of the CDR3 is TGTGCCAGCAGCTTGAAATCCCCGGGATTTTCCAATCAGCCCCAGCATTTT. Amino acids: CASSLKSPGFSNQPQHF.

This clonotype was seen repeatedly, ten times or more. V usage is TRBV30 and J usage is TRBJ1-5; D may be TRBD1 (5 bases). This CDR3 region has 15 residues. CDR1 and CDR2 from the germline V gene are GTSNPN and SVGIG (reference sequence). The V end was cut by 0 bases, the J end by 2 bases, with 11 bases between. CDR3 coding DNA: TGTGCCTGGAGTGTCCCCGGGGGGGGCAATCAGCCCCAGCATTTT. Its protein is CAWSVPGGGNQPQHF. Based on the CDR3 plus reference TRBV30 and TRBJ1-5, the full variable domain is SQTIHQWPATLVQPVGSPLSLECTVEGTSNPNLYWYRQAAGRGLQLLFYSVGIGQISSEVPQNLSASRPQDRQFILSSKKLLLSDSGFYLCAWSVPGGGNQPQHFGDGTRLSIL.

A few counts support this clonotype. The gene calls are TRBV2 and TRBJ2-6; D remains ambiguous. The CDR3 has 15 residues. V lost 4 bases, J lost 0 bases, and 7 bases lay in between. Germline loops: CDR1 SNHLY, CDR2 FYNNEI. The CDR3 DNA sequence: TGTGCCAGCAGTGTTGTATACTCTGGGGCCAACGTCCTGACTTTC. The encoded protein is CASSVVYSGANVLTF.

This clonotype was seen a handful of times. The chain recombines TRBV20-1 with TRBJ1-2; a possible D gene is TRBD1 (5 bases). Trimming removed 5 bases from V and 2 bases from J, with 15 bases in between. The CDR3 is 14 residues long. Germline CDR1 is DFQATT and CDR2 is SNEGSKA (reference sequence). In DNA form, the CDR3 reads TGCAGTGCTGAGGGACTAGGAGAGAACTATGGCTACACCTTC. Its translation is CSAEGLGENYGYTF.

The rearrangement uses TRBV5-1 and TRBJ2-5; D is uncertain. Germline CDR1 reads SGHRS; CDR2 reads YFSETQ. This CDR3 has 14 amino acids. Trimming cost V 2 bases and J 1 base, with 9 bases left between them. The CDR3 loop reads CASSFTGSQETQYF. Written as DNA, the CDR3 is TGCGCCAGCAGCTTTACCGGGTCCCAAGAGACCCAGTACTTC.